The entry below describes one T cell receptor (beta chain). This specimen belongs to a study of monozygotic twins with inflammatory bowel disease. TCRdb re-called the 5' RACE reads and shows each CDR3 protein once, DNA omitted. This sample carries roughly 200,000 distinct CDR3 sequences, with approximately 1.6% going to the ten biggest clones. This CDR3 spans 12 amino acids. The germline gives CDR1 SGHVS, CDR2 FNYEAQ. The chain couples TRBV7-6 to TRBJ2-2; as DNA is missing, the TRBD1 call by TCRdb cannot be tested. The sequencing input was blood. This TCR was recovered from a human donor with ulcerative colitis or Crohn's disease, or a healthy co-twin of an affected twin (not recorded which). CDR3 amino acids: CASSYPPGELFF.